Listed here are 28 T cell receptor beta chains from one sample, sequenced in a study of T cells after yellow fever vaccination. TCRdb ran MiXCR on the 5' RACE reads and lists one entry per CDR3 protein. The table shows about 170,000 distinct CDR3 sequences, with approximately 10% occurring only once. The material was CD8+ T cells sorted from PBMCs, obtained 15 days after the yellow fever booster vaccination. The receptors were gathered from a young man who received the YFV17D yellow fever vaccine.

In this sample, this clonotype turned up a few times. The chain has TRBV15 and TRBJ2-6, with D perhaps assigned TRBD1 or TRBD2 (5 bases each). Trimming took 4 bases from V and 6 from J, leaving 16 bases between them. The CDR3 consists of 16 residues. The germline gives CDR1 LNHNV, CDR2 YYDKDF (reference sequence). The CDR3 region is CATSTRDGMVANVLTF. DNA of the CDR3: TGTGCCACCAGCACCCGGGACGGAATGGTGGCCAACGTCCTGACTTTC.

The V gene is TRBV4-2, the J gene TRBJ2-7; D might be TRBD2 (6 bases). Trimming removed 2 bases at V and 4 bases at J, with 15 bases between. CDR3 length: 15 amino acids. CDR1 is LGHNA, CDR2 YNFKEQ, per germline. CDR3 DNA: TGTGCCAGCAGCCAATTTGTGACTAGAGGGTACGAGCAGTACTTC. This codes for CASSQFVTRGYEQYF.

The gene calls are TRBV29-1 and TRBJ2-1; D assignment may be TRBD1 or TRBD2 (6 bases each). Trimming pared 7 bases from V and 9 bases from J, leaving 13 bases between. The CDR3 totals 11 residues. Germline V lookup: CDR1 SQVTM, CDR2 ANQGSEA. The CDR3: CSAVPGAEQFF. The CDR3 DNA reads as TGCAGCGCCGTGCCGGGGGCTGAGCAGTTCTTC.

In this sample, this clonotype turned up many times. This rearrangement joins TRBV4-3 to TRBJ1-1, with D unclear. Trimming stripped 1 base from V and 1 base from J, with 7 bases between. The CDR3 totals 14 residues. Germline-derived CDR1 and CDR2 are LGHNA and YSLEER. Written as DNA, the CDR3 is TGCGCCAGCAGCCAAGGAGCCCAGAACACTGAAGCTTTCTTT. Translated, it gives CASSQGAQNTEAFF.

This clonotype was recorded a few times. This chain connects TRBV29-1 to TRBJ2-7; no definite D call. CDR1 is SQVTM, CDR2 ANQGSEA, per germline. The CDR3 length is 14 residues. V was shortened by 4 bases and J by 2 bases, with 15 bases between the two germline ends. The CDR3 spells CSVVSRTSTYEQYF. The DNA for the CDR3 is TGCAGCGTTGTTTCCCGTACAAGTACCTACGAGCAGTACTTC.

The chain combines TRBV15 with TRBJ2-6; D is unresolved. Trimming removed 4 bases at V and 1 base at J, with 5 bases between. The CDR3 totals 14 residues. Per the germline V gene, CDR1 is LNHNV and CDR2 is YYDKDF (reference sequence). The CDR3 region has the DNA TGTGCCACCAGCATGGTTTCTGGGGCCAACGTCCTGACTTTC. Translation: CATSMVSGANVLTF.

There are a few counts of this clonotype. The V call is TRBV6-6, the J call TRBJ1-1; the match to TRBD1 covers 8 bases. Germline CDR1 is MNHNY and CDR2 is SVGAGI (reference sequence). This CDR3 spans 16 amino acids. V lost 0 bases and J lost 2; bases outside the gene matches: 5. CDR3: CASSYSFDRGNTEAFF. CDR3 nucleotide sequence: TGTGCCAGCAGTTACTCGTTCGACAGGGGAAACACTGAAGCTTTCTTT.

This clonotype was seen only a few times. The chain links TRBV28 to TRBJ2-7; D is ambiguous. Trimming stripped 5 bases from V and 0 bases from J, with 11 bases between. Per germline, CDR1 MDHEN and CDR2 SYDVKM. This CDR3 is 14 amino acids long. The chain's CDR3 is CASSRVGSSYEQYV. The CDR3 nucleotides are TGTGCCAGCAGTCGAGTCGGTAGCTCCTACGAGCAGTACGTC.

The chain carries TRBV4-1 and TRBJ2-7, with D unresolved. This CDR3 has 13 amino acids. V dropped 4 bases and J dropped 6 bases, with 13 bases sitting between them. Germline V gene sequence: CDR1 MGHRA, CDR2 YSYEKL. The CDR3 sequence: CASSPNDELEQYV. For the CDR3, the DNA is TGCGCCAGCAGCCCGAATGACGAACTCGAGCAGTACGTC.

As regards this clonotype: It may be a read error: a sequence one base away is much more abundant. The chain uses TRBV12-5 and TRBJ2-3; D not certain. Germline V gene sequence: CDR1 LGHNT, CDR2 FRNRAP. The CDR3 covers 11 residues. This CDR3 reads CACGWPDTQYF. The DNA of the CDR3 is TGTGCTTGTGGTTGGCCGGATACGCAGTATTTT.

This clonotype turned up a few times. The chain employs TRBV19 and TRBJ2-7, with 11 bases lining up with TRBD2. Germline CDR1 reads LNHDA; CDR2 reads SQIVND (reference sequence). J lost 0 bases, V lost 3 bases, and 4 bases had no gene match. The CDR3 covers 16 residues. CDR3 amino acids: CASSILTSGGSYEQYF. CDR3 coding DNA: TGTGCCAGTAGTATCCTAACTAGCGGGGGCTCCTACGAGCAGTACTTC.

The chain couples TRBV27 to TRBJ2-7; possibly TRBD2 for D (7 bases). This CDR3 comprises 15 residues. CDR1 and CDR2 (germline): MNHEY, SMNVEV (reference sequence). Trimming removed 4 bases from V and 4 bases from J, with 17 bases in between. The chain's CDR3 is CASSSGGTPAYEQYF. The CDR3 nucleotides read TGTGCCAGCAGTTCCGGGGGGACACCCGCGTACGAGCAGTACTTC.

This clonotype was found once. The rearrangement joins TRBV2 to TRBJ2-5; D possibly matches TRBD1 or TRBD2 (7 bases each). The CDR3 consists of 15 residues. With 3 bases removed from V and 3 bases from J, the gap between germline ends came to 14 bases. From germline, CDR1 is SNHLY and CDR2 FYNNEI. CDR3 nucleotide sequence: TGTGCCAGCAGTGATGTCGCAGGGGGGGAAGAGACCCAGTACTTC. Amino acid sequence: CASSDVAGGEETQYF.

This clonotype was observed many times. The genes are TRBV12-3 or TRBV12-4 and TRBJ2-3, with TRBD2 matching 7 bases. With 7 bases clipped from V and 6 bases from J, the junction kept 10 bases outside the gene matches. The CDR3 runs 14 residues. The chain's CDR3 is CASTWVLALDTQYF. The CDR3 coding sequence is TGTGCCAGCACCTGGGTACTAGCGCTTGATACGCAGTATTTT.

The chain combines TRBV11-2 with TRBJ1-4, with D unclear. The CDR3 has 12 residues. Looked up from germline, CDR1 is SGHAT and CDR2 is FQNNGV. Trimming removed 3 bases from V and 7 bases from J, with 6 bases in between. The CDR3 here is CASSFTGEKLFF. The CDR3 DNA follows: TGTGCCAGCAGCTTCACGGGTGAAAAACTGTTTTTT.

The chain links TRBV27 to TRBJ1-5; no clear D. V lost 5 bases to trimming and J lost 0 bases, with 11 bases between them. The CDR3 runs 15 residues. CDR1 and CDR2 from the germline V gene are MNHEY and SMNVEV (reference sequence). The CDR3 coding sequence is TGTGCCAGCAGTGAAGGGATTTATAGCAATCAGCCCCAGCATTTT. Protein product: CASSEGIYSNQPQHF.

With respect to this clonotype: A read error may account for a junction end that differs from germline. The V gene is TRBV7-7, the J gene TRBJ2-3, with 8 nucleotides matching TRBD2. CDR1 SSHAT and CDR2 FNYEAQ come from the germline V gene (reference sequence). The CDR3 extends over 16 amino acids. CDR3 nucleotides: TGTGCTAGCAGTATCGGGTCGGGGGGGAGCACAGATACGCAGTATTTT. It encodes CASSIGSGGSTDTQYF.

This clonotype was counted a few times. The V and J genes are TRBV7-9 and TRBJ1-2; D gene unclear. V gave up 7 bases and J gave up 3 bases, with 6 bases separating them. The CDR3 has 11 residues. Germline CDR1 reads SEHNR; CDR2 reads FQNEAQ (reference sequence). The CDR3 region has the DNA TGTGCCAGCACCGACTACTATGGCTACACCTTC. It is translated as CASTDYYGYTF.

This chain links TRBV7-9 with TRBJ2-5; TRBD1 matches at 8 bases. The V gene's germline CDR1 is SEHNR and CDR2 FQNEAQ (reference sequence). This CDR3 is 17 amino acids long. After removal of 2 bases from V and 6 bases from J, the junction contained 14 bases not matched to a gene. This CDR3 reads CASSLPQPGQGLQTQYF. CDR3 nucleotides: TGTGCCAGCAGCTTACCACAACCTGGACAGGGCTTGCAGACCCAGTACTTC.

The chain joins TRBV19 to TRBJ2-2; no reliable D call. Germline CDR1 LNHDA, CDR2 SQIVND (reference sequence). Trimming removed 5 bases at V and 1 base at J, with 8 bases between. This CDR3 has 14 amino acids. DNA for the CDR3: TGTGCCAGTAGTGTTCCGTTGAACACCGGGGAGCTGTTTTTT. Protein sequence: CASSVPLNTGELFF.

The chain links TRBV7-9 to TRBJ1-5; D is uncertain. The CDR3 extends over 14 amino acids. Trimming stripped 6 bases from V and 0 bases from J, with 9 bases between. Germline V gene lookup returns CDR1 SEHNR and CDR2 FQNEAQ (reference sequence). The CDR3 DNA reads as TGTGCCAGCAGTTCGATCTATAGCAATCAGCCCCAGCATTTT. It yields the protein CASSSIYSNQPQHF.

The V and J genes are TRBV27 and TRBJ2-7; possibly TRBD1 for D (5 bases). This CDR3 has 13 amino acids. Trimming shortened V by 5 bases and J by 3 bases, and 11 bases separated the two germline ends. CDR1 and CDR2 from the germline V gene are MNHEY and SMNVEV (reference sequence). The DNA for the CDR3 is TGTGCCAGCAGTCCCAGGGCTGGCTACGAGCAGTACTTC. It is translated as CASSPRAGYEQYF.

The chain is built from TRBV27 and TRBJ1-2; no clear D gene. V shed 0 bases and J shed 6 bases, with 17 bases lying between them. The CDR3 covers 16 residues. Looked up from germline, CDR1 is MNHEY and CDR2 is SMNVEV (reference sequence). The CDR3 nucleotides are TGTGCCAGCAGTTTATCGCCAGGTCCGATCTTAGATGGCTACACCTTC. Translated, it gives CASSLSPGPILDGYTF.

This clonotype was found many times. The chain joins TRBV7-8 to TRBJ2-1; TRBD1 aligns across 10 bases. V gave up 4 bases and J gave up 9 bases; unmatched junction bases: 15. This CDR3 has 17 amino acids. Germline values: CDR1 SGHVS, CDR2 FQNEAQ. This CDR3 is CASSSIAQGQGFREQFF. CDR3 sequence (DNA): TGTGCCAGCAGCTCAATAGCGCAGGGACAGGGGTTTCGTGAGCAGTTCTTC. Full variable domain (missing parts from reference TRBV7-8 and TRBJ2-1): GAGVSQSPRYKVAKRGQDVALRCDPISGHVSLFWYQQALGQGPEFLTYFQNEAQLDKSGLPSDRFFAERPEGSVSTLKIQRTQQEDSAVYLCASSSIAQGQGFREQFFGPGTRLTVL.

V and J are TRBV3-1 and TRBJ2-5; D might be TRBD1 (5 bases). Germline-derived CDR1 and CDR2 are LGHDT and YNNKEL (reference sequence). V lost 5 bases and J 2 bases, leaving 9 bases between the germline ends. The CDR3 loop spans 13 amino acids. The CDR3, as DNA: TGTGCCAGCAGCGCCCCAGGGCAAGAGACCCAGTACTTC. Translation: CASSAPGQETQYF.

This chain uses TRBV6-5 with TRBJ1-2, with D possibly TRBD1 on 6 matching bases. Trimming shortened V by 0 bases and J by 5 bases, and 13 bases separated the two germline ends. Per germline, CDR1 MNHEY and CDR2 SVGAGI. This CDR3 contains 15 residues. The CDR3 spells CASSYSGQGNYGYTF. The CDR3 nucleotides are TGTGCCAGCAGTTACTCGGGACAAGGAAATTATGGCTACACCTTC.

In its sample, this clonotype was seen many times. CDR3 amino acids: CASSPPRVSASTDTQYF. The CDR3 DNA sequence: TGTGCCAGCTCACCACCCCGGGTATCCGCTAGCACAGATACGCAGTATTTT. The chain carries TRBV18 and TRBJ2-3; D is undetermined. Trimming took 0 bases from V and 0 from J, leaving 13 bases between them. The V gene's germline CDR1 is KGHSH and CDR2 LQKENI. This CDR3 contains 17 residues. Filled out from reference TRBV18 and TRBJ2-3, the complete variable domain reads NAGVMQNPRHLVRRRGQEARLRCSPMKGHSHVYWYRQLPEEGLKFMVYLQKENIIDESGMPKERFSAEFPKEGPSILRIQQVVRGDSAAYFCASSPPRVSASTDTQYFGPGTRLTVL.

This clonotype was seen only a few times. V gene TRBV6-2 or TRBV6-3 combines with J gene TRBJ2-7, with D tentatively TRBD2 (5 bases). Germline values: CDR1 MNHEY, CDR2 SVGEGT. The CDR3 extends over 12 amino acids. Trimming removed 2 bases from V and 3 bases from J, with 5 bases in between. The CDR3 region has the DNA TGTGCCAGCAGTTACCGGGGCTACGAGCAGTACGTC. This sequence encodes CASSYRGYEQYV.